Following are 17 T cell receptor beta chains from one sample sequenced in a study of T-cell memory formation after mild COVID-19. Each CDR3 protein is one row after TCRdb ran MiXCR on the 5' RACE reads. The table shows roughly 380,000 distinct CDR3 sequences, with 28% occurring only once. The sample consisted of PBMCs or a T cell subset sorted from them (not recorded which). The receptors were gathered from an adult woman who had mild COVID-19 (a few samples of this study predate the infection). Cell type and time point are not known.

The chain is built from TRBV15 and TRBJ2-4; 11 bases are a match to TRBD2. This CDR3 contains 19 residues. Per germline, CDR1 LNHNV and CDR2 YYDKDF (reference sequence). V was pared by 0 bases and J by 2 bases, with 9 bases of the junction left unmatched. CDR3 coding DNA: TGTGCCACCAGCAGAGATCTAAAGGCTAGCGGGAGGTCCAAAAACATTCAGTACTTC. Translating it yields CATSRDLKASGRSKNIQYF.

This clonotype was detected only a few times. The chain recombines TRBV27 with TRBJ2-7; possibly TRBD2 for D (7 bases). Germline CDR1 is MNHEY and CDR2 is SMNVEV (reference sequence). Trimming removed 8 bases at V and 2 bases at J, with 16 bases between. This CDR3 comprises 14 residues. The CDR3 sequence: CASRTGGLPYEQYF. The CDR3 DNA reads TGTGCCAGCCGCACGGGGGGCCTCCCCTACGAGCAGTACTTC.

The V and J genes are TRBV5-5 and TRBJ2-1, with 12 bases matching TRBD2. The ends lost 4 bases at V and 6 bases at J; junction bases unmatched: 11. CDR1 and CDR2 (germline): SGHKS, YYEKEE (reference sequence). The CDR3 is made up of 17 amino acids. The CDR3 DNA sequence: TGTGCCAGCAGCGGGAGACTAGCGGGAGAGGGTGGCAATGAGCAGTTCTTC. As protein: CASSGRLAGEGGNEQFF.

The CDR3 reads CASSLPRDQETQYF. The CDR3, as DNA: TGTGCCAGCAGCCTCCCACGGGACCAAGAGACCCAGTACTTC. This rearrangement joins TRBV4-2 to TRBJ2-5; D is unclear. CDR3 length equals 14 residues. Trimming took off 4 bases at V and 0 bases at J, with 9 bases between the two ends. Germline-derived CDR1 and CDR2 are LGHNA and YNFKEQ.

This clonotype was detected many times. This chain joins TRBV5-1 and TRBJ1-1, with 8 bases matching TRBD1. The CDR3 extends over 15 amino acids. Germline V gene lookup returns CDR1 SGHRS and CDR2 YFSETQ. The ends lost 0 bases at V and 1 base at J; junction bases unmatched: 2. The CDR3 nucleotides read TGCGCCAGCAGCTTGGACGGACAGGGGAACACTGAAGCTTTCTTT. Residues: CASSLDGQGNTEAFF.

The chain is built from TRBV9 and TRBJ2-5; 13 nucleotides align to TRBD2. V shed 2 bases and J 1 base; nucleotides not matched to a gene: 5. This CDR3 region has 17 residues. Germline V gene sequence: CDR1 SGDLS, CDR2 YYNGEE. The CDR3 region has the DNA TGTGCCAGCAGCGTGGGGAGGACTAGCGGGGGCCAAGAGACCCAGTACTTC. As protein: CASSVGRTSGGQETQYF.

This clonotype came up a few times. The chain is built from TRBV2 and TRBJ1-2, with 10 bases fitting TRBD1. Losses at the gene ends were 4 bases for V and 6 bases for J; bases not matched to a gene: 5. This CDR3 is built from 14 residues. Per the germline V gene, CDR1 is SNHLY and CDR2 is FYNNEI. CDR3 nucleotides: TGTGCCAGCAGTGGAGACAGGGGGCTTGATGGCTACACCTTC. It encodes CASSGDRGLDGYTF.

The chain has TRBV2 and TRBJ2-1; 7 bases match TRBD2. The CDR3 is 14 amino acids. V gave up 7 bases and J gave up 8 bases; unmatched junction bases: 11. The germline gives CDR1 SNHLY, CDR2 FYNNEI. CDR3 loop: CASNKGRGIDEQFF. CDR3 nucleotide sequence: TGTGCCAGCAACAAGGGGCGGGGGATCGATGAGCAGTTCTTC.

This chain links TRBV5-1 with TRBJ1-5; a possible D gene is TRBD1 (5 bases). V lost 1 base and J lost 7, with 12 bases in between. Germline CDR1 SGHRS, CDR2 YFSETQ. This CDR3 has 14 amino acids. DNA for the CDR3: TGCGCCAGCAGCTTGACCCCAGGGCAACAGCCCCAGCATTTT. Translating it yields CASSLTPGQQPQHF.

The sample holds a few counts of this clonotype. The genes are TRBV11-1 and TRBJ2-3, with D uncertain. The CDR3 covers 13 residues. Germline assignment: CDR1 SGHAT and CDR2 FQDESV (reference sequence). V lost 4 bases and J lost 8, with 13 bases in between. The CDR3 coding sequence is TGTGCCAGCAGCTCCTCCTCTGTAGCTACGCAGTATTTT. Protein product: CASSSSSVATQYF.

This rearrangement joins TRBV9 to TRBJ2-1; D gene ambiguous. Germline lookup yields CDR1 SGDLS and CDR2 YYNGEE. V was cut by 0 bases and J by 6 bases, with 10 bases left in between. The CDR3 sequence is 14 residues long. The CDR3 is CASSVASSPNEQFF. CDR3 bases: TGTGCCAGCAGCGTAGCCAGCTCACCCAATGAGCAGTTCTTC.

This clonotype came up a few times. The chain employs TRBV12-3 or TRBV12-4 and TRBJ2-7, with D possibly TRBD2 on 5 matching bases. V lost 6 bases to trimming and J lost 7 bases, with 16 bases between them. The CDR3 is 13 amino acids. The CDR3 spells CASSPFGDMEQYF. CDR3 in DNA: TGTGCCAGCAGCCCATTCGGGGATATGGAGCAGTACTTC.

The chain recombines TRBV7-9 with TRBJ2-7, with 8 bases aligning to TRBD1. The CDR3 consists of 14 residues. The V gene end was trimmed by 5 bases and the J gene end by 3 bases; junction bases not matched to a gene: 6. Per germline, CDR1 SEHNR and CDR2 FQNEAQ (reference sequence). The CDR3 coding sequence is TGTGCCAGCAGCCCGCCGGGACAGGTCTACGAGCAGTACTTC. Its protein is CASSPPGQVYEQYF.

The V and J genes are TRBV12-3 or TRBV12-4 and TRBJ1-1; TRBD1 might be the D (5 bases). The V and J ends lost 4 bases and 2 bases respectively, with 11 bases between them. The CDR3 extends over 14 amino acids. The CDR3 sequence: CASSYLGGNTEAFF. The CDR3, as DNA: TGTGCCAGCAGTTACCTGGGGGGAAACACTGAAGCTTTCTTT.

In its sample, this clonotype was seen a few times. The V and J genes are TRBV5-6 and TRBJ2-3, with 7 positions matching TRBD2. The germline V gene encodes CDR1 SGHDT and CDR2 YYEEEE. This CDR3 has 16 residues. Trimming cost V 4 bases and J 9 bases; bases outside gene matches: 17. CDR3 in amino acids: CASSHRLTREAGTQYF. CDR3 DNA: TGTGCCAGCAGCCACAGACTCACCCGGGAGGCTGGAACGCAGTATTTT.

This clonotype was counted between two and nine times. This chain connects TRBV27 to TRBJ2-1, with TRBD1 as a possible D gene (5 bases). Germline CDR1 is MNHEY and CDR2 is SMNVEV (reference sequence). V was trimmed by 5 bases and J by 6 bases, leaving 14 bases between them. This CDR3 has 14 amino acids. The CDR3 loop is CASSPLLRGNEQFF. In DNA form, the CDR3 reads TGTGCCAGCAGTCCCCTCCTTAGGGGCAATGAGCAGTTCTTC.

The CDR3 protein is CASSMGQGNRPNTEAFF. As DNA, the CDR3 is TGCGCCAGCAGCATGGGACAGGGGAATCGTCCGAACACTGAAGCTTTCTTT. This rearrangement joins TRBV5-1 to TRBJ1-1; 10 bases map to TRBD1. V shed 4 bases, J shed 1 base, and the junction held 10 bases outside the gene matches. Germline V gives CDR1 SGHRS, CDR2 YFSETQ. The CDR3 runs to 17 residues.